This passage covers 23 T cell receptor beta chains from one sample sequenced in a study of cytomegalovirus exposure and HLA in healthy donors. This PCR relied on a set of 60 Vbeta primers and 13 Jbeta primers. Sequencing was performed with immunoSEQ multiplex PCR; in TCRdb, only in-frame clones are kept and a portion is missing. The listing contains about 55,000 clones. The sequenced sample consisted of PBMCs. These TCRs come from a man aged 45-60 years in good health and CMV-seropositive.

The chain links TRBV6-1 to TRBJ2-7, with 7 bases aligning to TRBD1. CDR1 is MNHNS and CDR2 is SASEGT in the germline V gene. V lost 3 bases to trimming and J lost 2 bases; unmatched junction nucleotides: 10. The CDR3 spans 16 residues. The CDR3 spells CASSDLDRVTAYEQYF. CDR3 in DNA: TGTGCCAGCAGTGACCTTGACAGGGTTACAGCCTACGAGCAGTACTTC.

This chain joins TRBV10-1 and TRBJ1-2; possible D gene TRBD1, 5 bases. Trimming stripped 8 bases from V and 6 bases from J, with 16 bases between. This CDR3 has 13 amino acids. Germline lookup yields CDR1 WNHNN and CDR2 SYGVQD (reference sequence). CDR3 sequence reads: CASGPLTVHGYTF. The CDR3 bases are TGCGCCAGCGGGCCCTTGACAGTACATGGCTACACCTTC.

The genes are TRBV29-1 and TRBJ1-2, with a possible D match to TRBD1 (6 bases). Germline V gene sequence: CDR1 SQVTM, CDR2 ANQGSEA. CDR3 length: 15 residues. With 6 bases removed from V and 0 bases from J, the gap between germline ends came to 17 bases. This chain's CDR3 is CSVTEGQKANYGYTF. CDR3 in DNA: TGCAGCGTGACTGAGGGACAAAAAGCTAACTATGGCTACACCTTC.

This chain uses TRBV6-5 with TRBJ1-6, with D perhaps TRBD1 (5 bases). Germline loops: CDR1 MNHEY, CDR2 SVGAGI. V was pared by 6 bases and J by 10 bases, with 13 bases between. The CDR3 is made up of 13 amino acids. The CDR3 DNA reads as TGTGCCAGCAGGGGGCAGGGAAGGTCACCCCTCCACTTT. Translated: CASRGQGRSPLHF.

The chain couples TRBV5-6 to TRBJ2-3; 7 bases are shared with TRBD2. The CDR3 is 17 residues long. Germline assignment: CDR1 SGHDT and CDR2 YYEEEE. Losses at the gene ends were 2 bases for V and 0 bases for J; bases not matched to a gene: 9. The CDR3 DNA follows: TGTGCCAGCAGCTTTCCCCTAGCGGTAACTAGCACAGATACGCAGTATTTT. It specifies CASSFPLAVTSTDTQYF. Full variable domain (missing parts from reference TRBV5-6 and TRBJ2-3): DAGVTQSPTHLIKTRGQQVTLRCSPKSGHDTVSWYQQALGQGPQFIFQYYEEEERQRGNFPDRFSGHQFPNYSSELNVNALLLGDSALYLCASSFPLAVTSTDTQYFGPGTRLTVL.

The CDR3 spells CASSPGGNTIYF. In nucleotides, the CDR3 is TGTGCCAGCAGCCCCGGTGGAAACACCATATATTTT. The rearrangement links TRBV7-2 to TRBJ1-3; the D is unclear. V was trimmed by 5 bases and J by 3 bases, leaving 5 bases between them. The germline CDR1 and CDR2 sequences are SGHTA and FQGNSA. The CDR3 contains 12 residues.

The V and J genes are TRBV7-6 and TRBJ1-5; possible D gene TRBD1, 5 bases. Germline V gives CDR1 SGHVS, CDR2 FNYEAQ. The CDR3 is 14 residues long. V dropped 5 bases and J dropped 4 bases, with 12 bases sitting between them. CDR3 DNA: TGTGCCAGCAGCCTCGGGACTTCGAATCAGCCCCAGCATTTT. Its protein product is CASSLGTSNQPQHF.

CDR3 nucleotide sequence: TGTGCCAGCAGCCAGGGGACTACGAGCACAGATACGCAGTATTTT. Translating it yields CASSQGTTSTDTQYF. The gene calls are TRBV4-2 and TRBJ2-3; 7 nucleotides line up with TRBD2. The CDR3 consists of 15 residues. V gave up 3 bases and J gave up 0 bases; unmatched junction bases: 3. CDR1 and CDR2 from the germline V gene are LGHNA and YNFKEQ.

The chain uses TRBV21-1 and TRBJ2-3; the D call of TRBD1 is as the table states it, not checked on the DNA. TRBV21-1 is a pseudogene locus. The CDR3 consists of 15 residues. The CDR3 coding sequence is TGTGCCAGCAGCGGGGGACAGGTTAGCACAGATACGCAGTATTTT. Translating gives CASSGGQVSTDTQYF.

The chain links TRBV27 to TRBJ1-1; 7 positions agree with TRBD1. The germline V gene has CDR1 MNHEY and CDR2 SMNVEV (reference sequence). The trim removed 10 bases at V and 2 bases at J, leaving 4 bases unmatched. The CDR3 totals 12 residues. This CDR3 is CATGQVNTEAFF. The CDR3 nucleotides read TGTGCCACCGGACAGGTCAACACTGAAGCTTTCTTT.

The chain uses TRBV6-5 and TRBJ1-5; 10 bases match TRBD1. V gave up 5 bases and J gave up 1 base; unmatched junction bases: 2. Per germline, CDR1 MNHEY and CDR2 SVGAGI. The CDR3 spans 15 residues. CDR3 in DNA: TGTGCCAGCAGTCGACAGGGGGCGAGCAATCAGCCCCAGCATTTT. This gives the protein CASSRQGASNQPQHF.

The rearrangement links TRBV6-1 to TRBJ2-5, with TRBD2 matching 12 bases. J gave up 5 bases and V 2 bases, and 12 bases lay outside the gene matches. Germline lookup yields CDR1 MNHNS and CDR2 SASEGT. There are 18 residues in the CDR3. The CDR3 region is CASSESWASGRAVETQYF. CDR3 sequence (DNA): TGTGCCAGCAGTGAATCGTGGGCTAGCGGGAGGGCCGTGGAGACCCAGTACTTC.

This chain links TRBV25-1 with TRBJ1-2; tentatively, D is TRBD1 (5 bases). CDR3 size: 13 residues. Trimming pared 2 bases from V and 8 bases from J, leaving 12 bases between. CDR1 MGHDK and CDR2 SYGVNS come from the germline V gene. DNA of the CDR3: TGTGCCAGCAGTGAAGGAGGTCGGGGGGGCTACACCTTC. This sequence encodes CASSEGGRGGYTF.

The V call is TRBV6-5, the J call TRBJ2-7; D is possibly TRBD2 (6 bases). V was pared by 2 bases and J by 2 bases, with 13 bases between. Germline CDR1 MNHEY, CDR2 SVGAGI. The CDR3 has 15 residues. For the CDR3, the DNA is TGTGCCAGCAGTTACAGGGAGGACACCCCCTACGAGCAGTACTTC. Translating gives CASSYREDTPYEQYF.

The chain joins TRBV18 to TRBJ2-7; D is possibly TRBD1 (5 bases). The CDR3 covers 14 residues. From germline, CDR1 is KGHSH and CDR2 LQKENI. The V end lost 5 bases, the J end lost 0 bases, and 11 bases lay between the germline ends. The CDR3 loop reads CASSYGRVSYEQYF. As DNA, the CDR3 is TGTGCCAGCTCATATGGCAGGGTCTCCTACGAGCAGTACTTC.

CDR3: CASSDNNIPYEQYF. For the CDR3, the DNA is TGTGCCAGCAGCGACAACAACATTCCCTACGAGCAGTACTTC. The chain carries TRBV5-6 and TRBJ2-7, with D unresolved. The V gene lost 4 bases and the J gene lost 2 bases, with 13 bases spanning the gap. The V gene's germline CDR1 is SGHDT and CDR2 YYEEEE. This CDR3 has 14 amino acids.

The CDR3 DNA is TGCGCCAGCAGCCAAGGGACTAGCGGGGATGAGCAGTTCTTC. Amino acid sequence: CASSQGTSGDEQFF. This sequence joins TRBV5-1 and TRBJ2-1; 13 bases are shared with TRBD2. V shed 4 bases, J shed 8 bases, and the junction held 3 bases outside the gene matches. CDR1 is SGHRS and CDR2 is YFSETQ in the germline V gene. This CDR3 has 14 amino acids.

The chain uses TRBV7-3 and TRBJ2-2; 13 nucleotides align to TRBD2. CDR3 size: 17 residues. Trimming cost V 6 bases and J 0 bases; bases outside gene matches: 4. Per germline, CDR1 SGHTA and CDR2 FQGTGA. The CDR3 nucleotides read TGTGCCAGCAGGGCCACTAGCGGGGGGGCGAACACCGGGGAGCTGTTTTTT. Translating gives CASRATSGGANTGELFF.

On this clone: Distinct nucleotide sequences in the sample also encode this CDR3. This chain joins TRBV20-1 and TRBJ1-1; D ambiguous. The V gene's germline CDR1 is DFQATT and CDR2 SNEGSKA (reference sequence). Trimming pared 6 bases from V and 7 bases from J, leaving 12 bases between. The CDR3 totals 11 residues. Here the CDR3 reads CSALPAIEAFF. DNA of the CDR3: TGCAGTGCACTCCCTGCGATTGAAGCTTTCTTT.

The chain is built from TRBV19 and TRBJ2-7; 7 nucleotides agree with TRBD1. This CDR3 is 14 amino acids long. From germline, CDR1 is LNHDA and CDR2 SQIVND (reference sequence). The junction had 6 bases not matched to a gene; V was cut back by 4 bases and J by 3 bases. CDR3 residues: CASSTSTGSYEQYF. CDR3 nucleotide sequence: TGTGCCAGTAGTACCTCGACAGGGAGCTACGAGCAGTACTTC.

J is TRBJ2-7 and V is TRBV4-2; TRBD2 aligns across 7 bases. This CDR3 is built from 15 residues. Germline V lookup: CDR1 LGHNA, CDR2 YNFKEQ. V shed 5 bases and J 2 bases; nucleotides not matched to a gene: 9. The CDR3 here is CASSANRGLAYEQYF. The CDR3 DNA follows: TGTGCCAGCAGCGCCAACCGTGGACTAGCCTACGAGCAGTACTTC.

Here the CDR3 reads CASSDLWTGRGNTGELFF. The CDR3 DNA reads as TGTGCCAGCAGTGATCTCTGGACAGGGAGGGGGAACACCGGGGAGCTGTTTTTT. The chain carries TRBV25-1 and TRBJ2-2; maybe TRBD1 (8 bases). The CDR3 covers 18 residues. V was trimmed by 3 bases and J by 1 base, leaving 18 bases between them. Germline CDR1 reads MGHDK; CDR2 reads SYGVNS.

This rearrangement joins TRBV27 to TRBJ2-4; TRBD1 is a possible D gene (5 bases). The CDR3 has 15 residues. The V gene lost 5 bases and the J gene lost 5 bases, with 16 bases spanning the gap. Germline V CDR1 and CDR2: MNHEY, SMNVEV (reference sequence). As DNA, the CDR3 is TGTGCCAGCAGTCCCGGACATCTTACGGAAAACATTCAGTACTTC. Protein sequence: CASSPGHLTENIQYF.